These 9 T cell receptor beta chains originate from one sample sequenced in a study of cytomegalovirus exposure and HLA in healthy donors. The PCR had 60 Vbeta and 13 Jbeta primers. Here immunoSEQ multiplex PCR was the method, and the copy in TCRdb shows in-frame clones only, minus some. Seen here are fewer than 90,000 clones, about 79% observed once, and the top ten hold about 6.4%. Material for sequencing was PBMCs. The receptors derive from a female donor in good health and CMV-seronegative.

The chain couples TRBV19 to TRBJ2-3; 7 nucleotides match TRBD2. With V trimmed by 3 bases and J by 0 bases, 9 bases remained unmatched. CDR1 is LNHDA and CDR2 is SQIVND in the germline V gene (reference sequence). This CDR3 comprises 17 residues. The CDR3 sequence: CASSMRGGAVSTDTQYF. CDR3 coding DNA: TGTGCCAGTAGTATGCGGGGAGGGGCGGTGAGCACAGATACGCAGTATTTT.

The chain uses TRBV7-6 and TRBJ2-7; TRBD1 might be the D (5 bases). The CDR3 runs 14 residues. Trimming cost V 1 base and J 1 base, with 8 bases left between them. Germline CDR1 is SGHVS and CDR2 is FNYEAQ. CDR3 loop: CASSLGTGSYEQYF. The CDR3 DNA reads as TGTGCCAGCAGCTTAGGTACAGGTTCCTACGAGCAGTACTTC.

V and J are TRBV10-3 and TRBJ2-5, with D possibly matching TRBD2 (6 bases). Germline CDR1 is ENHRY and CDR2 is SYGVKD. This CDR3 comprises 17 residues. Between the trimmed V and J ends, which lost 0 bases and 5 bases, there was a span of 19 bases. The chain's CDR3 is CAISESMLPGATETQYF. Written as DNA, the CDR3 is TGTGCCATCAGTGAGTCGATGCTACCGGGAGCGACGGAGACCCAGTACTTC.

The chain recombines TRBV7-2 with TRBJ2-3, with D tentatively TRBD1 (6 bases). Trimming took off 5 bases at V and 1 base at J, with 10 bases between the two ends. The CDR3 length is 14 residues. CDR1 and CDR2 from the germline V gene are SGHTA and FQGNSA. CDR3 sequence reads: CASSLGHRTDTQYF. The CDR3 DNA reads as TGTGCCAGCAGCCTGGGACACCGCACAGATACGCAGTATTTT.

This sequence joins TRBV27 and TRBJ1-5; 10 nucleotides align to TRBD1. Trimming cost V 3 bases and J 3 bases; bases outside gene matches: 2. Germline lookup yields CDR1 MNHEY and CDR2 SMNVEV (reference sequence). There are 15 residues in the CDR3. CDR3 coding DNA: TGTGCCAGCAGTTTTGGACAGGGGGTCAATCAGCCCCAGCATTTT. It specifies CASSFGQGVNQPQHF.

This sequence joins TRBV2 and TRBJ1-1; D gene unclear. Trimming stripped 1 base from V and 11 bases from J, with 20 bases between. This CDR3 is 15 amino acids long. Germline CDR1 and CDR2: SNHLY and FYNNEI. The CDR3 DNA is TGTGCCAGCAGTGAAGGCCCCAGGACTCCCGCGCGGGCTTTCTTT. This encodes CASSEGPRTPARAFF.

The chain employs TRBV2 and TRBJ2-2; TRBD2 agrees at 9 bases. CDR3 length: 14 amino acids. V shed 9 bases, J shed 7 bases, and the junction held 9 bases outside the gene matches. The germline gives CDR1 SNHLY, CDR2 FYNNEI. CDR3 sequence (DNA): TGTGCCAGTAGTCTAGCGGGATTTGTCGGGGAGCTGTTTTTT. Its translation is CASSLAGFVGELFF. The full variable domain, rest sourced from reference TRBV2 and TRBJ2-2, is EPEVTQTPSHQVTQMGQEVILRCVPISNHLYFYWYRQILGQKVEFLVSFYNNEISEKSEIFDDQFSVERPDGSNFTLKIRSTKLEDSAMYFCASSLAGFVGELFFGEGSRLTVL.

The chain employs TRBV11-1 and TRBJ1-2, with TRBD1 matching 11 bases. With V trimmed by 5 bases and J by 4 bases, 15 bases remained unmatched. The CDR3 has 18 residues. Germline V gene sequence: CDR1 SGHAT, CDR2 FQDESV (reference sequence). For the CDR3, the DNA is TGTGCCAGCAGCCCAAAGGCCCCGGACAGGGGGCTGGGCTATGGCTACACCTTC. Translating gives CASSPKAPDRGLGYGYTF.

The J gene is TRBJ1-3, the V gene TRBV7-9; no definite D call. The germline V gene encodes CDR1 SEHNR and CDR2 FQNEAQ (reference sequence). The CDR3 spans 13 residues. Trimming took 7 bases from V and 0 from J, leaving 7 bases between them. The DNA of the CDR3 is TGTGCCAGCAAACTTGACTCTGGAAACACCATATATTTT. Its protein is CASKLDSGNTIYF.